Shown below are 29 T cell receptor beta chains from a single sample sequenced in a study of CD8 T cells in Susac syndrome (dated by TCRdb to about 2019). Receptor libraries were prepared by the immunoSEQ multiplex PCR assay. RNA was extracted using the RNeasy kit, and about 0.5 to 1 ug of the RNA was reverse transcribed with random hexamers. Through fastp at Q25 and MiXCR, TCRdb rebuilt clones from the public reads, retaining in-frame beta chains. Rows with one shared CDR3 protein collapse into an entry with the most common genes and DNA. The sample contains 170,000 or so distinct CDR3 sequences, about 96% of them found a single time. The ten largest clones capture 0.12% of the sample. Sequencing was carried out using CD4+ T cells from PBMCs. Receptors originate from a human donor with Susac syndrome.

This chain uses TRBV2 with TRBJ2-5; D gene ambiguous. In germline, CDR1 is SNHLY, CDR2 FYNNEI. The CDR3 totals 11 residues. Trimming removed 2 bases from V and 13 bases from J, with 11 bases in between. In nucleotides, the CDR3 is TGTGCCAGCAGTGAATCTGCCAGGAGGTACTTC. It is translated as CASSESARRYF.

This CDR3 reads CASSPSGVGQPQHF. The CDR3 DNA sequence: TGTGCCAGCAGCCCTTCCGGGGTAGGTCAGCCCCAGCATTTT. The chain carries TRBV3-1 and TRBJ1-5; D call uncertain. Germline CDR1 and CDR2: LGHDT and YNNKEL (reference sequence). The ends were cut back, 4 bases at V and 6 bases at J, with 13 bases in the middle. CDR3 length equals 14 residues.

This chain links TRBV4-3 with TRBJ2-5; D is unclear. CDR3 length equals 15 residues. The V gene lost 0 bases and the J gene lost 2 bases, with 10 bases spanning the gap. The germline gives CDR1 LGHNA, CDR2 YSLEER. The DNA for the CDR3 is TGCGCCAGCAGCCAAGATGGGATGGGGCAAGAGACCCAGTACTTC. Translating gives CASSQDGMGQETQYF.

The rearrangement joins TRBV25-1 to TRBJ2-2; 9 nucleotides agree with TRBD1. After removal of 8 bases from V and 4 bases from J, the junction contained 5 bases not matched to a gene. Germline CDR1 and CDR2: MGHDK and SYGVNS. This CDR3 is 14 amino acids long. DNA for the CDR3: TGTGCCAGCGCGGGACAGGGACGCACCGGGGAGCTGTTTTTT. It translates to CASAGQGRTGELFF.

J is TRBJ1-1 and V is TRBV4-1; D is undetermined. Trimming left V 6 bases short and J 2 bases short, with 13 bases between. Per the germline V gene, CDR1 is MGHRA and CDR2 is YSYEKL. The CDR3 loop spans 14 amino acids. CDR3 sequence reads: CASRGLTSNTEAFF. CDR3 nucleotide sequence: TGCGCCAGCAGGGGCCTGACAAGTAACACTGAAGCTTTCTTT.

The V and J genes are TRBV2 and TRBJ2-7, with 7 bases aligning to TRBD2. Trimming removed 3 bases from V and 2 bases from J; junction bases left unmatched: 7. Germline CDR1 and CDR2: SNHLY and FYNNEI. The CDR3 extends over 15 amino acids. CDR3 DNA: TGTGCCAGCAGTGAGGGGACTAACGCCGCCTACGAGCAGTACGTC. It codes for CASSEGTNAAYEQYV.

The rearrangement joins TRBV15 to TRBJ2-3, with D uncertain. The germline gives CDR1 LNHNV, CDR2 YYDKDF (reference sequence). This CDR3 comprises 17 residues. The ends were cut back, 1 base at V and 1 base at J, with 15 bases in the middle. CDR3: CATSRGGLAGRTDTQYF. In DNA, the CDR3 is TGTGCCACCAGCAGAGGTGGTTTGGCAGGCCGCACAGATACGCAGTATTTT.

The chain carries TRBV14 and TRBJ2-1; 8 bases match TRBD2. The trim removed 2 bases at V and 0 bases at J, leaving 6 bases unmatched. Germline V gene sequence: CDR1 SGHDN, CDR2 FVKESK. This CDR3 region has 17 residues. The CDR3 nucleotides read TGTGCCAGCAGCCAACCCAGCGGGGGAGGCTCCTACAATGAGCAGTTCTTC. It translates to CASSQPSGGGSYNEQFF.

The chain uses TRBV29-1 and TRBJ2-5; 15 bases are shared with TRBD2. This CDR3 is built from 15 residues. Germline V CDR1 and CDR2: SQVTM, ANQGSEA. The trim removed 6 bases at V and 5 bases at J, leaving 7 bases unmatched. The CDR3 DNA reads as TGCAGCGTCGGGACTAGCGGGGGGCCCGGGGAGACCCAGTACTTC. Amino acids: CSVGTSGGPGETQYF.

This sequence joins TRBV5-1 and TRBJ2-5; 8 bases line up with TRBD2. The CDR3 spans 14 residues. From germline, CDR1 is SGHRS and CDR2 YFSETQ. V lost 4 bases to trimming and J lost 3 bases; unmatched junction nucleotides: 5. CDR3 in amino acids: CASSPRAGEETQYF. Written as DNA, the CDR3 is TGCGCCAGCAGCCCCAGAGCGGGGGAAGAGACCCAGTACTTC.

This chain joins TRBV4-1 and TRBJ2-7, with 8 bases aligning to TRBD1. Germline lookup yields CDR1 MGHRA and CDR2 YSYEKL. The ends lost 4 bases at V and 6 bases at J; junction bases unmatched: 5. CDR3 length equals 13 residues. The CDR3 DNA is TGCGCCAGCAGCCCCGGACAGGGAACCGAGCAGTACGTC. Amino acid sequence: CASSPGQGTEQYV.

The genes are TRBV6-2 or TRBV6-3 and TRBJ2-7; 8 bases line up with TRBD2. Unmatched junction bases numbered 6, after V lost 3 bases and J lost 2 bases. The CDR3 runs to 15 residues. Germline V lookup: CDR1 MNHEY, CDR2 SVGEGT. CDR3 in amino acids: CASSYGLAGTYEQYF. CDR3 in DNA: TGTGCCAGCAGTTATGGTTTAGCGGGGACCTACGAGCAGTACTTC.

This sequence joins TRBV29-1 and TRBJ2-4, with TRBD1 matching over 8 bases. Germline CDR1 SQVTM, CDR2 ANQGSEA. This CDR3 contains 11 residues. V shed 4 bases and J 7 bases; nucleotides not matched to a gene: 0. CDR3 DNA: TGCAGCGTTGGACAGGGGAACATTCAGTACTTC. Its translation is CSVGQGNIQYF.

The V and J genes are TRBV29-1 and TRBJ1-2; D perhaps matches TRBD1 (5 bases). This CDR3 region has 12 residues. The germline V and J ends were trimmed by 1 base and 8 bases, with 11 bases remaining between them. Per the germline V gene, CDR1 is SQVTM and CDR2 is ANQGSEA. CDR3 sequence reads: CSVEGGAEGYTF. The CDR3 DNA follows: TGCAGCGTTGAAGGAGGGGCTGAGGGCTACACCTTC.

This sequence joins TRBV20-1 and TRBJ2-6, with unresolved D. With 6 bases removed from V and 1 base from J, the gap between germline ends came to 4 bases. Germline-derived CDR1 and CDR2 are DFQATT and SNEGSKA (reference sequence). This CDR3 has 12 amino acids. The CDR3 loop reads CSALSGANVLTF. DNA of the CDR3: TGCAGTGCCCTATCTGGGGCCAACGTCCTGACTTTC.

The J gene is TRBJ2-1, the V gene TRBV10-3; TRBD1 matches at 8 bases. Germline CDR1 reads ENHRY; CDR2 reads SYGVKD. This CDR3 region has 14 residues. Trimming removed 0 bases from V and 8 bases from J; junction bases left unmatched: 3. The CDR3 protein is CAISESDRVDEQFF. CDR3 coding DNA: TGTGCCATCAGTGAGTCGGACAGGGTCGATGAGCAGTTCTTC.

The V and J genes are TRBV27 and TRBJ1-1; D gene unclear. The CDR3 contains 14 residues. CDR1 and CDR2 from the germline V gene are MNHEY and SMNVEV (reference sequence). Deletions cut 6 bases from V and 1 base from J, with 12 bases between. CDR3 amino acids: CASSHGRPNTEAFF. The CDR3 DNA sequence: TGTGCCAGCAGCCACGGACGCCCGAACACTGAAGCTTTCTTT.

The V and J genes are TRBV7-3 and TRBJ2-3, with D tentatively TRBD1 or TRBD2 (6 bases each). Trimming pared 5 bases from V and 8 bases from J, leaving 14 bases between. Germline CDR1 is SGHTA and CDR2 is FQGTGA. The length of the CDR3 is 13 residues. The CDR3 bases are TGTGCCAGCAGCCCTAGGGGGGCGGGTACGCAGTATTTT. Its translation is CASSPRGAGTQYF.

V is TRBV23-1 and J is TRBJ2-7; D not resolved. TRBV23-1 is recorded as an ORF, its role being uncertain. V was shortened by 5 bases and J by 3 bases, with 5 bases between the two germline ends. This CDR3 is built from 11 residues. The CDR3 region is CASSWYYEQYF. The DNA of the CDR3 is TGCGCCAGCAGTTGGTACTACGAGCAGTACTTC.

This clonotype was seen only a few times. The chain couples TRBV28 to TRBJ2-7, with D maybe TRBD2 (5 bases). CDR3 length equals 13 residues. Looked up from germline, CDR1 is MDHEN and CDR2 is SYDVKM. Trimming took 6 bases from V and 2 from J, leaving 11 bases between them. DNA of the CDR3: TGTGCCAGCAGCATGGACGGGACCTACGAGCAGTACGTC. This gives the protein CASSMDGTYEQYV.

The CDR3 spells CASSSTSASDEQYF. The CDR3 nucleotides are TGTGCCAGCAGCTCAACTAGCGCCTCGGACGAGCAGTACTTC. The chain couples TRBV5-4 to TRBJ2-7; the match to TRBD2 covers 7 bases. This CDR3 is 14 amino acids long. J lost 5 bases, V lost 3 bases, and 8 bases had no gene match. Per the germline V gene, CDR1 is SGHNT and CDR2 is YYREEE (reference sequence).

The rearrangement uses TRBV9 and TRBJ1-2; TRBD1 matches 9 bases. The V and J ends lost 2 bases and 4 bases, in that order; junction bases with no gene match: 6. The CDR3 is 15 amino acids. CDR1 and CDR2 (germline): SGDLS, YYNGEE. The CDR3 bases are TGTGCCAGCAGCGTCGCGGGACAGGGAATCTATGGCTACACCTTC. It is translated as CASSVAGQGIYGYTF.

The chain has TRBV18 and TRBJ2-5; 10 bases line up with TRBD1. The CDR3 totals 16 residues. The ends lost 3 bases at V and 5 bases at J; junction bases unmatched: 9. The germline CDR1 and CDR2 sequences are KGHSH and LQKENI. The DNA for the CDR3 is TGTGCCAGCTCACCTATGACAGGGGGCGCGGGGGAGACCCAGTACTTC. This translates into CASSPMTGGAGETQYF.

The chain uses TRBV7-2 and TRBJ2-7; D remains ambiguous. The CDR3 runs to 13 residues. The V and J ends lost 1 base and 2 bases respectively, with 6 bases between them. Germline CDR1 reads SGHTA; CDR2 reads FQGNSA. The CDR3 spells CASSLEIPYEQYF. The CDR3, as DNA: TGTGCCAGCAGCTTAGAGATACCCTACGAGCAGTACTTC.

V gene TRBV29-1 combines with J gene TRBJ2-1; D perhaps matches TRBD2 (6 bases). With 5 bases removed from V and 4 bases from J, the gap between germline ends came to 15 bases. In germline, CDR1 is SQVTM, CDR2 ANQGSEA. The CDR3 is made up of 14 amino acids. The CDR3 DNA follows: TGCAGCGTTAGGAGGGGCGCGGGGTACAATGAGCAGTTCTTC. This gives the protein CSVRRGAGYNEQFF.

The chain combines TRBV28 with TRBJ1-1; D possibly corresponds to TRBD1 (5 bases). Trimming took 6 bases from V and 4 from J, leaving 18 bases between them. CDR1 MDHEN and CDR2 SYDVKM come from the germline V gene. CDR3 length equals 15 residues. The CDR3 DNA follows: TGTGCCAGCAGCTACCGAGGGGTTAGAGCCACTGAAGCTTTCTTT. Translation gives CASSYRGVRATEAFF.

The CDR3 loop reads CASSQVYRDAEAFF. As DNA, the CDR3 is TGTGCCAGCAGCCAAGTCTACAGGGATGCTGAAGCTTTCTTT. The chain links TRBV3-1 to TRBJ1-1, with a possible D match to TRBD1 (6 bases). The V and J ends lost 1 base and 6 bases respectively, with 12 bases between them. The CDR3 totals 14 residues. CDR1 and CDR2 from the germline V gene are LGHDT and YNNKEL (reference sequence).

The chain recombines TRBV6-6 with TRBJ1-1, with 8 bases aligning to TRBD1. CDR1 and CDR2 (germline): MNHNY, SVGAGI (reference sequence). CDR3 length: 14 amino acids. After removal of 4 bases from V and 3 bases from J, the junction contained 4 bases not matched to a gene. The CDR3 DNA is TGTGCCAGCAGTTCCGGGACAGGACACACTGAAGCTTTCTTT. Its protein is CASSSGTGHTEAFF.

The J gene is TRBJ2-7, the V gene TRBV3-1; 11 nucleotides line up with TRBD1. Germline V gene sequence: CDR1 LGHDT, CDR2 YNNKEL (reference sequence). This CDR3 contains 15 residues. Trimming took 4 bases from V and 4 from J; bases not matched to a gene: 6. In DNA form, the CDR3 reads TGTGCCAGCAGCCGATCCGGGACAGGGGGATACGAGCAGTACTTC. It translates to CASSRSGTGGYEQYF.